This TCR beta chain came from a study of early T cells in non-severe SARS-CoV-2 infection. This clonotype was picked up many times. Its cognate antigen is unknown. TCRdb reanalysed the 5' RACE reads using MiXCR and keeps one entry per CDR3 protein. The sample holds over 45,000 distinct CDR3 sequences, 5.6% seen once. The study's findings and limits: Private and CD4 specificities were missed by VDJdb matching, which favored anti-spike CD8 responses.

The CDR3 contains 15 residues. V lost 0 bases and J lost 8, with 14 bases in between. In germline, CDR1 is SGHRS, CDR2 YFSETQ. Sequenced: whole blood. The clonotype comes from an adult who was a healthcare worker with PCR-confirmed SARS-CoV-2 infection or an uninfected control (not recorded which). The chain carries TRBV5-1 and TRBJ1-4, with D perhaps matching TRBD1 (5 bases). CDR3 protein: CASSLAGTDREKLFF. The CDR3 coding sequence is TGCGCCAGCAGCTTGGCAGGGACTGATCGGGAAAAACTGTTTTTT. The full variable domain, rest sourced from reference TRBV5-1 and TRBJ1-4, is KAGVTQTPRYLIKTRGQQVTLSCSPISGHRSVSWYQQTPGQGLQFLFEYFSETQRNKGNFPGRFSGRQFSNSRSEMNVSTLELGDSALYLCASSLAGTDREKLFFGSGTQLSVL.